This TCR beta chain is drawn from a study of identifying expanded T cells in peripheral blood (dated by TCRdb to between 2018 and 2021). Study-level background: Technical replicates were generated by sequencing separate aliquots of the same genomic DNA pool, with four replicates compared pairwise. General study outcomes and caveats: About 1.3 differentially abundant clones were flagged by the binomial model between technical replicates, whereas about 15 and 19 were flagged over around two weeks and four weeks, respectively. The beta-binomial model significantly reduced the number of clones called differentially abundant and the false-positive rate across all healthy-donor time intervals. It was expected by the authors that biological variance in healthy repertoires might increase further over much longer intervals, such as months to years. Variance in clone template counts between approximately 2-week samples significantly increased with total template count across all healthy donors.

The immunoSEQ Assay, which uses bias-controlled multiplex PCR amplification of genomic DNA, was used to profile TCRbeta CDR3 regions. Per the authors' processing: The absolute abundance of each unique TCRbeta CDR3 region was quantified after sequences were collapsed and filtered. Differential abundance was assessed using a binomial (Fisher-equivalent) model and a beta-binomial model in which time-dependent variance fitted from healthy donors was added. Any clone with fewer than 5 combined templates was excluded, and a clone was called differentially abundant if its Benjamini-Hochberg FDR was below 0.01. Beta-binomial variance was modeled as a function of total template count across the two samples using the form v = (b*log(k)+a)^2. Not all clones reach the TCRdb copy of this immuneACCESS table, which keeps in-frame sequences only. Checked studies attribute under half of the gap to unresolved V genes and leave the rest unexplained. The V and J calls and the clone size are those of that table, but D and trimming were determined from the DNA. The sample table shows 100,000 to 150,000 clones, and 86% are seen once. 7% to 10% of the sample comes from the top ten.

No immune events, such as infections, were documented for the healthy donors during the collection period. Blood repertoires from healthy donors were used as a training cohort for calibrating time-dependent variance in a beta-binomial model of differential abundance of T-cell clones. The training cohort included 10 or so healthy donors, of whom 3 were female and 7 were male. On average the donors were around 39 years old, and their ages spanned roughly 29 to 64 years. Whole blood, obtained from a commercial supplier, was collected from each healthy donor at three time points spaced approximately 13 days apart. Genomic DNA was extracted from unsorted whole blood for immunosequencing. As regards this clone: There is no known antigen for this receptor. The record has no base qualities; no much larger clone is one base away.

CDR1 and CDR2 (SEHNR, FQNEAQ) derive from the germline V gene (reference sequence). Trimming removed 5 bases from V and 5 bases from J, leaving 10 bases between the germline ends. Inclusive of the bounding cysteine and phenylalanine, the CDR3 is 13 residues long. The kept DNA is CDR3 alone, 39 bases in frame from the first base. This TCR was recovered from a person between 18 and 69 years old in good health. The chain links TRBV7-9 with TRBJ2-1, with the D segment identity uncertain. Sequencing was carried out using blood. This receptor has the CDR3 CASSPSLDNEQFF. The DNA reads TGTGCCAGCAGCCCGAGCCTTGACAATGAGCAGTTCTTC.